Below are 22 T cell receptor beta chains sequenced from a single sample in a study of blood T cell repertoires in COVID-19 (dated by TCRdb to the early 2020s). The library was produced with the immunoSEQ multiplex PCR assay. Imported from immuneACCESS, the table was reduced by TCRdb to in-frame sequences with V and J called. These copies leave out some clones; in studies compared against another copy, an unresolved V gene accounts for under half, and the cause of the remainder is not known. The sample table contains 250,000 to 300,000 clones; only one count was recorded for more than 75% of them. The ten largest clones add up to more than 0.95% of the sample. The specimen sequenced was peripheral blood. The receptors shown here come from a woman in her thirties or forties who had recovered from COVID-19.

This chain's CDR3 is CASSPPRDSPGYGYTF. CDR3 sequence (DNA): TGTGCCAGCTCACCACCGAGGGACAGCCCGGGATATGGCTACACCTTC. The chain recombines TRBV18 with TRBJ1-2, with TRBD1 identical over 7 bases. V trimming: 0 bases; J trimming: 5 bases; junction bases outside the gene matches: 9. Germline assignment: CDR1 KGHSH and CDR2 LQKENI. This CDR3 is built from 16 residues.

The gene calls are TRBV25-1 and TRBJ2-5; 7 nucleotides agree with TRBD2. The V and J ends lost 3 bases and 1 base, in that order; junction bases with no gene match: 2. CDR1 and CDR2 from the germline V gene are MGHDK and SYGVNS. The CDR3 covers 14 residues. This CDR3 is CASSDPSGQETQYF. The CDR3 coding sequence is TGTGCCAGCAGTGATCCTAGCGGCCAAGAGACCCAGTACTTC.

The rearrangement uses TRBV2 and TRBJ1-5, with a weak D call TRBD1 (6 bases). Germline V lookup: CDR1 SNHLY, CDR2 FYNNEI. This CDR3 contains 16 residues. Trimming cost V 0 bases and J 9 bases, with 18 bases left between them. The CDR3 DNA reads TGTGCCAGCAGTGAAGCGCTCGGGACACGGCTAAGGCCCCAGCATTTT. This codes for CASSEALGTRLRPQHF.

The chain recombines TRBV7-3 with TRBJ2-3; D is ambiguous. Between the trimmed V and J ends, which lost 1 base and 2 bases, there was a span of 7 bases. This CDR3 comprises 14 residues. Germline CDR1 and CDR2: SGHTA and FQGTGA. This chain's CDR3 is CASSLKTHTDTQYF. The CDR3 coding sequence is TGTGCCAGCAGCTTAAAGACACACACAGATACGCAGTATTTT.

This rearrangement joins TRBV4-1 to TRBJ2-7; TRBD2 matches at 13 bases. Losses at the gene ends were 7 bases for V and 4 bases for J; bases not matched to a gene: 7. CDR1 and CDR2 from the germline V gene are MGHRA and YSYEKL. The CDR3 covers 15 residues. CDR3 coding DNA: TGCGCCAGCAAACCGGGACTAGCGGGAAAGTACGAGCAGTACTTC. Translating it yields CASKPGLAGKYEQYF.

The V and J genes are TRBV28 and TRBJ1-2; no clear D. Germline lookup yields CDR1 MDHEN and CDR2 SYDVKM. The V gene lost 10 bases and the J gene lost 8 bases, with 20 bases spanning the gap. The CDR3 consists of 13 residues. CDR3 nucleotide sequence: TGTGCCACCCCGGGAGGGCCCCGCAACGGCTACACCTTC. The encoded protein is CATPGGPRNGYTF.

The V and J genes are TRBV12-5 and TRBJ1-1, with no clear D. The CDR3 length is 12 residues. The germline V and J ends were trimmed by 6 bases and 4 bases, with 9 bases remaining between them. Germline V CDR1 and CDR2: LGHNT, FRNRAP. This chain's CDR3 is CASGPRVTEAFF. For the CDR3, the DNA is TGTGCTAGTGGCCCCCGGGTCACTGAAGCTTTCTTT.

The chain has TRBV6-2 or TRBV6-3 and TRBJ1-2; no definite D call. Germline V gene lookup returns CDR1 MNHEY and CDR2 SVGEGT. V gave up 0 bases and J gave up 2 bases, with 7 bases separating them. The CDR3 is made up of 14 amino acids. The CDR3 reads CASSYSSGNYGYTF. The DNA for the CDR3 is TGTGCCAGCAGTTACTCCAGCGGAAACTATGGCTACACCTTC.

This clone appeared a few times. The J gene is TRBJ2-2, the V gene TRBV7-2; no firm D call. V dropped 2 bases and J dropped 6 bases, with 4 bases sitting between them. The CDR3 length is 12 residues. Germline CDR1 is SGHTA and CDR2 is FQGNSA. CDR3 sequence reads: CASSLLSGELFF. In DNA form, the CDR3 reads TGTGCCAGCAGCTTACTTTCCGGGGAGCTGTTTTTT.

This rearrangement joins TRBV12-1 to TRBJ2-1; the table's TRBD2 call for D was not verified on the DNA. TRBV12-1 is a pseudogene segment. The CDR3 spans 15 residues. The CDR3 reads CASIGGKPPYNEQFF. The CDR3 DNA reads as TGTGCCAGCATAGGCGGTAAGCCCCCCTACAATGAGCAGTTCTTC.

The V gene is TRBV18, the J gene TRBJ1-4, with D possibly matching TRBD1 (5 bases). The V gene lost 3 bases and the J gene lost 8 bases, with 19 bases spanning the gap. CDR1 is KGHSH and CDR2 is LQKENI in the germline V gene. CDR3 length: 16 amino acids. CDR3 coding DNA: TGTGCCAGCTCACCTGGGGCAGACGGTTTCGGGGAAAAACTGTTTTTT. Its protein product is CASSPGADGFGEKLFF.

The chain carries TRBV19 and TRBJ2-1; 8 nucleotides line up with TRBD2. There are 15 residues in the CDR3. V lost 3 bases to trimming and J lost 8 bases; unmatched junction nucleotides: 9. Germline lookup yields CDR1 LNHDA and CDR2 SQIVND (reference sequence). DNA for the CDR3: TGTGCCAGTAGTATCGGGGCCCGGGGGGGGTATGAGCAGTTCTTC. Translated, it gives CASSIGARGGYEQFF.

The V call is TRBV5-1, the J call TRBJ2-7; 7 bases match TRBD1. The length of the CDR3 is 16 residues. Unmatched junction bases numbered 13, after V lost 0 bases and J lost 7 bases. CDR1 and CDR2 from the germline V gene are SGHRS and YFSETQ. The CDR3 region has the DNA TGCGCCAGCAGCTTGGGGCGGACAGGTTTCGTCCTAGAGCAGTACTTC. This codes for CASSLGRTGFVLEQYF. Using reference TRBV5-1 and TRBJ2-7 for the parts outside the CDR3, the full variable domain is KAGVTQTPRYLIKTRGQQVTLSCSPISGHRSVSWYQQTPGQGLQFLFEYFSETQRNKGNFPGRFSGRQFSNSRSEMNVSTLELGDSALYLCASSLGRTGFVLEQYFGPGTRLTVT.

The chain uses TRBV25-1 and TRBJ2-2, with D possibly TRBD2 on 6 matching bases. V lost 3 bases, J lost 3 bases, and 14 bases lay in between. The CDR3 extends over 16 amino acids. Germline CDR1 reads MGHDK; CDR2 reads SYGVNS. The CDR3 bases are TGTGCCAGCAGTGAGGGGGGACTTTCCTACACCGGGGAGCTGTTTTTT. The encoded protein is CASSEGGLSYTGELFF.

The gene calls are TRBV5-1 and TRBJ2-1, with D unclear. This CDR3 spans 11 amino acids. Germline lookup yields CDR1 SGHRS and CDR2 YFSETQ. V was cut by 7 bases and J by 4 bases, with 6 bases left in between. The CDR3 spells CASRLYNEQFF. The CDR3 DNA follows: TGCGCCAGCCGGTTATACAATGAGCAGTTCTTC.

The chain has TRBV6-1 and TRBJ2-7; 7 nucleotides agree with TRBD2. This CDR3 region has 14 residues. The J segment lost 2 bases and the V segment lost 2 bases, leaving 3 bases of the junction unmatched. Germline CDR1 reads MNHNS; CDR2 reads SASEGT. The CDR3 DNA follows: TGTGCCAGCAGTGAACGGCTAGCGGCCTACGAGCAGTACGTC. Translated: CASSERLAAYEQYV.

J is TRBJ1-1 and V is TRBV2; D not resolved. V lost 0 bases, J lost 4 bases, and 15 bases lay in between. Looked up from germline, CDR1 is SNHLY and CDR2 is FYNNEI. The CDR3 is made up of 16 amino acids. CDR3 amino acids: CASSEARGLRGTEAFF. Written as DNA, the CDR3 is TGTGCCAGCAGTGAAGCGCGCGGGCTTCGGGGCACTGAAGCTTTCTTT.

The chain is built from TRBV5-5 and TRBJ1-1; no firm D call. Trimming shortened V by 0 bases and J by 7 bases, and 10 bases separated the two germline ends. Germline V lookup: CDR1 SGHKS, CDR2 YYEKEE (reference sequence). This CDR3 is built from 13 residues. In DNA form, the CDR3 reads TGTGCCAGCAGCTTGGGGGCCGGGGTTGAAGCTTTCTTT. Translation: CASSLGAGVEAFF.

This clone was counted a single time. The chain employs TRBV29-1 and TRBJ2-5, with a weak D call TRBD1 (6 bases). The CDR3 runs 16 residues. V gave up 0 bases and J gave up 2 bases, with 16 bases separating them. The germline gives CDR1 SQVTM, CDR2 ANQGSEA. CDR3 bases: TGCAGCGTTGAAGATATCGGGTGGGGGCGGCAAGAGACCCAGTACTTC. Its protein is CSVEDIGWGRQETQYF.

The CDR3 region is CASSEALRTGYNSPLHF. CDR3 sequence (DNA): TGTGCCAGCAGTGAAGCGCTTCGGACAGGGTATAATTCACCCCTCCACTTT. The gene calls are TRBV2 and TRBJ1-6; TRBD1 matches at 8 bases. The CDR3 consists of 17 residues. Per the germline V gene, CDR1 is SNHLY and CDR2 is FYNNEI. The V and J ends lost 0 bases and 4 bases, in that order; junction bases with no gene match: 5.

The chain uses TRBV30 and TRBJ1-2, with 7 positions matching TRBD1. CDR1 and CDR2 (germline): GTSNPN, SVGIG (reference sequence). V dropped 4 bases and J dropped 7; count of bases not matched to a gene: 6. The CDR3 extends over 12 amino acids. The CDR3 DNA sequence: TGTGCCTGGACCCGGACAGGTAGTGGCTACACCTTC. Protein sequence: CAWTRTGSGYTF.

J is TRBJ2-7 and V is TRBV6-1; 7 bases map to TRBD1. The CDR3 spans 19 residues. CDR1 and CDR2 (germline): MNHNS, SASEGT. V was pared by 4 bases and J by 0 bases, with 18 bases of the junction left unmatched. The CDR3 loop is CASSGGWGRTGANSYEQYV. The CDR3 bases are TGTGCCAGCAGTGGGGGGTGGGGCCGAACAGGGGCGAACTCCTACGAGCAGTACGTC.